A selection of T cell receptor beta chains follows, all from one sample in a study of shared clonotypes between healthy human individuals. Produced via immunoSEQ multiplex PCR; TCRdb's table is partial and in-frame only. The sample shows roughly 2 million clones, 95% of them seen only once. The sequencing sample was made of naive CD4+ T cells sorted from blood. These receptors originate from a man between 18 and 29 years old in good health. The CDR3 runs from the conserved cysteine through the conserved F or W. Fields, in order: J gene, V gene, D gene, clone size, CDR3 DNA, CDR3 protein. A D gene is named only where the DNA matches it firmly. Clone size, where shown, is once, few, many, or a class for clones that have expanded.

>TRBJ2-7|TRBV27|TRBD1|NA
TGTGCCAGCAGTGCGGACAGGGGGACCTACGAGCAGTACTTC
CASSADRGTYEQYF
>TRBJ2-1|TRBV6-4|NA|NA
TGTGCCAGCAGTGACTCAGGAAGGATCCCTTACAATGAGCAGTTCTTC
CASSDSGRIPYNEQFF
>TRBJ1-2|TRBV10-3|TRBD1|NA
TGTGCCATCAGCCCTCAGCAGGGGGCGGTTTATGGCTACACCTTC
CAISPQQGAVYGYTF
>TRBJ2-7|TRBV29-1|NA|NA
TGCAGCGTTGGGGGGGGCCACGAGCAGTACTTC
CSVGGGHEQYF
>TRBJ1-2|TRBV10-3|TRBD1|NA
TGTGCCATCAGTGAAGGACAGGAACTTTATGGCTACACCTTC
CAISEGQELYGYTF
>TRBJ1-5|TRBV6-1|NA|NA
TGTGCCAGCAGTTTCGGACAGTACGACCAGCCCCAGCATTTT
CASSFGQYDQPQHF
>TRBJ2-2|TRBV9|NA|NA
TGTGCCAGCAGCGTAGGTGGGTGGGGTTTTTCCCCCGGGGAGCTGTTTTTT
CASSVGGWGFSPGELFF
>TRBJ2-5|TRBV7-2|NA|NA
TGTGCCAGCAGCTTTAGACTAGGAATGGCGGAGACCCAGTACTTC
CASSFRLGMAETQYF
>TRBJ2-1|TRBV7-2|NA|NA
TGTGCCAGCAGCTTCCGACAGGCTTACAATGAGCAGTTCTTC
CASSFRQAYNEQFF
>TRBJ2-1|TRBV28|TRBD2|NA
TGTGCCAGCAGTCCGATGACTAGCGGGTCTCTCAATGAGCAGTTCTTC
CASSPMTSGSLNEQFF
>TRBJ2-3|TRBV10-3|NA|NA
TGTGCCATCAGTGATGGCCCCCCCGAGGATACGCAGTATTTT
CAISDGPPEDTQYF
>TRBJ1-4|TRBV5-4|NA|NA
TGTGCCAGCAGCTCGGACGGGAGAAGTGAAAAACTGTTTTTT
CASSSDGRSEKLFF
>TRBJ2-5|TRBV7-2|TRBD2|NA
TGTGCCAGCAGCCCGCGGACTAGCGGGGAGAAGACCCAGTACTTC
CASSPRTSGEKTQYF
>TRBJ1-1|TRBV4-3|NA|NA
TGCGCCAGCAGCCGGGGGGGAGCAGACACTGAAGCTTTCTTT
CASSRGGADTEAFF
>TRBJ1-2|TRBV5-1|NA|NA
TGCGCCAGCACGGGCAGCCTTAACTATGGCTACACCTTC
CASTGSLNYGYTF
>TRBJ1-1|TRBV30|NA|NA
TGTGCCTGGAGCTATCCCGACAAAAACACTGAAGCTTTCTTT
CAWSYPDKNTEAFF
>TRBJ2-7|TRBV18|TRBD1|once
TGTGCCAGCTCACCAGGGCAGGGGGCCCTATACGAGCAGTACTTC
CASSPGQGALYEQYF
>TRBJ2-5|TRBV19|NA|NA
TGTGCCAGTAGTGGTAGGGACAAGCAAGAGACCCAGTACTTC
CASSGRDKQETQYF
>TRBJ2-1|TRBV27|NA|NA
TGTGCCAGCAGTTTAGGGTCACCCCAGGGTGAGCAGTTCTTC
CASSLGSPQGEQFF
>TRBJ2-3|TRBV27|NA|NA
TGTGCCAGCAGTTTACGGGAGAAAGGAACAGATACGCAGTATTTT
CASSLREKGTDTQYF
>TRBJ1-3|TRBV10-2|TRBD1|few
TGCGCCAGCAGAGACGGGACAGCTGGAAACACCATATATTTT
CASRDGTAGNTIYF
>TRBJ1-6|TRBV5-1|NA|NA
TGCGCCAGCGGGGTTAATTTAGGGGGAGATTCACCCCTCCACTTT
CASGVNLGGDSPLHF
>TRBJ2-7|TRBV2|NA|NA
TGTGCCAGCAGTAAGACAGATCCCTACGAGCAGTACTTC
CASSKTDPYEQYF
>TRBJ2-7|TRBV18|NA|NA
TGTGCCAGCTCACGGGTTTCGGACGAGCAGTACTTC
CASSRVSDEQYF
>TRBJ1-2|TRBV18|NA|NA
TGTGCCAGCTCACTGACGTCAGGGACCTCTAACTATGGCTACACCTTC
CASSLTSGTSNYGYTF
>TRBJ2-6|TRBV5-1|NA|NA
TGCGCCAGCAGCTACGGATTCTCTGGGGCCAACGTCCTGACTTTC
CASSYGFSGANVLTF
>TRBJ2-5|TRBV5-1|NA|NA
TGCGCCAGCAGCTTGCGCGGGGCTAAGTACGAGACCCAGTACTTC
CASSLRGAKYETQYF
>TRBJ2-2|TRBV2|NA|NA
TGTGCCAGCAGAAAAGGGGAAGCGACCGGGGAGCTGTTTTTT
CASRKGEATGELFF
>TRBJ2-1|TRBV5-1|TRBD2|NA
TGCGCCAGCAGCACCTTAGCGGGGGCCGACAATGAGCAGTTCTTC
CASSTLAGADNEQFF
>TRBJ2-2|TRBV6-5|TRBD1|NA
TGTGCCAGCAGTCCGGACAGGGCGGTCGGGGAGCTGTTTTTT
CASSPDRAVGELFF
>TRBJ2-1|TRBV10-1|TRBD2|NA
TGCGCCAGCAGTGAGTTTGGGACTAGCGGGAGTAATGAGCAGTTCTTC
CASSEFGTSGSNEQFF
>TRBJ2-7|TRBV9|NA|NA
TGTGCCAGCAGCGTAGAGGCTAGCGCCACCTACGAGCAGTACTTC
CASSVEASATYEQYF
>TRBJ1-6|TRBV5-1|TRBD1|NA
TGCGCCAGCAGCTTACTCCCAGGACAGGGGGTCTCACCCCTCCACTTT
CASSLLPGQGVSPLHF
>TRBJ2-4|TRBV6-6|TRBD1|NA
TGTGCCAGCAGTTACCGGGACAGGGGAAACATTCAGTACTTC
CASSYRDRGNIQYF
>TRBJ2-7|TRBV19|NA|NA
TGTGCCAGTAGCGCCGGGGACTACGAGCAGTACTTC
CASSAGDYEQYF
>TRBJ2-2|TRBV6-5|TRBD2|NA
TGTGCCAGCAGTTCGAGGACTAGCGCCGGGGAGCTGTTTTTT
CASSSRTSAGELFF
>TRBJ2-3|TRBV10-3|NA|NA
TGTGCCATCAGTGAGTCTCCCCCAGATACGCAGTATTTT
CAISESPPDTQYF
>TRBJ1-1|TRBV19|TRBD1|NA
TGTGCCAGTAGTCTAGGACAGGGATCCGCTGAAGCTTTCTTT
CASSLGQGSAEAFF
>TRBJ2-2|TRBV2|TRBD2|NA
TGTGCCAGCAGCTCCGCGACTAGCGCCCCCGGGGAGCTGTTTTTT
CASSSATSAPGELFF
>TRBJ1-3|TRBV6-5|NA|NA
TGTGCCAGCAGCTATCATATTAAGGGTTTCCCCATATATTTT
CASSYHIKGFPIYF
>TRBJ2-5|TRBV11-3|NA|NA
TGTGCCAGCAGCTTAGGATCAGGGGACATTAGAGAGACCCAGTACTTC
CASSLGSGDIRETQYF
>TRBJ1-1|TRBV29-1|NA|NA
TGCAGCGCCAAAGGGTCGGGAACTGAAGCTTTCTTT
CSAKGSGTEAFF
>TRBJ2-3|TRBV4-1|TRBD2|once
TGCGCCAGCAGCCAAGTACTAGCGGTAGATACGCAGTATTTT
CASSQVLAVDTQYF